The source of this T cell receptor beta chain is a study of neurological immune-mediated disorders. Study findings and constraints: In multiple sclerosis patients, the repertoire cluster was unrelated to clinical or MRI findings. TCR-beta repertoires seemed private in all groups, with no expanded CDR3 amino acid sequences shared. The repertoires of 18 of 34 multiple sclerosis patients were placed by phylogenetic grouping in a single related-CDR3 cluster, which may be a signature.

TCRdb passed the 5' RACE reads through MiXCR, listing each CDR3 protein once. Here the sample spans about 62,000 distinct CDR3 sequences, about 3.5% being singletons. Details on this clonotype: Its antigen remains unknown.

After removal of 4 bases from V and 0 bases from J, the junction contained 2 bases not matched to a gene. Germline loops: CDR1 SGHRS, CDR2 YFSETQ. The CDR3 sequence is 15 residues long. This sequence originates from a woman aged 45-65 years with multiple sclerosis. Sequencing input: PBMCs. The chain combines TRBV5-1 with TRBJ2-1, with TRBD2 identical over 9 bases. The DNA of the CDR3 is TGCGCCAGCAGCCCTAGCGGGAACTCCTACAATGAGCAGTTCTTC. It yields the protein CASSPSGNSYNEQFF.